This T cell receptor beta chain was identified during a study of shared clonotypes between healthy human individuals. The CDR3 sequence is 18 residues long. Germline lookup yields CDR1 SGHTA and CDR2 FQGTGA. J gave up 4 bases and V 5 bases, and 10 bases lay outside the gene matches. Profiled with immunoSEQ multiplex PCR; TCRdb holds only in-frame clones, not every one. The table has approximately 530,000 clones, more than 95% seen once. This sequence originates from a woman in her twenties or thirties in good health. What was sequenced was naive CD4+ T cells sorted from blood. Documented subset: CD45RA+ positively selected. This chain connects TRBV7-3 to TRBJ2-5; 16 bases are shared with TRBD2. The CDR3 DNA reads TGTGCCAGCAGCACGGGACTAGCGGGAGGGTTCGAGGGAGAGACCCAGTACTTC. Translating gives CASSTGLAGGFEGETQYF.